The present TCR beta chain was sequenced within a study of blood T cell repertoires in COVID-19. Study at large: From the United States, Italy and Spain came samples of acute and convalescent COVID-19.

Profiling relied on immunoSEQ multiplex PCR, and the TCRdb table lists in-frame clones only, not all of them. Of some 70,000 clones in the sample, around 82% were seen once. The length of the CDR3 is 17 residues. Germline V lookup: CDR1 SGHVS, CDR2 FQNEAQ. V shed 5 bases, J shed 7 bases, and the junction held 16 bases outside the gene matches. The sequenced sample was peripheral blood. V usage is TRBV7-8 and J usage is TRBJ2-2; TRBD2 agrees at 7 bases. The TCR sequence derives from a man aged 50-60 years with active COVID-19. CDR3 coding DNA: TGTGCCAGCAGCCCCGCTGGGCGGGGGTCGGTGATCGGGGAGCTGTTTTTT. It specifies CASSPAGRGSVIGELFF.